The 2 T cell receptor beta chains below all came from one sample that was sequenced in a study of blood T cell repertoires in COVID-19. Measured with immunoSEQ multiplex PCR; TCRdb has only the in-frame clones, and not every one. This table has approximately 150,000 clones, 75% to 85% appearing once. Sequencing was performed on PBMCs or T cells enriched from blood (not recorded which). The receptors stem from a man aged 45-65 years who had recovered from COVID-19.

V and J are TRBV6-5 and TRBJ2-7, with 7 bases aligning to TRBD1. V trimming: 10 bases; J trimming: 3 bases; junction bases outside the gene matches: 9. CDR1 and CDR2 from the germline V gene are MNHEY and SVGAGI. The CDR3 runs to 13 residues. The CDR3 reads CATRQGPIYEQYF. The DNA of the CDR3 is TGTGCCACACGACAGGGCCCCATCTACGAGCAGTACTTC.

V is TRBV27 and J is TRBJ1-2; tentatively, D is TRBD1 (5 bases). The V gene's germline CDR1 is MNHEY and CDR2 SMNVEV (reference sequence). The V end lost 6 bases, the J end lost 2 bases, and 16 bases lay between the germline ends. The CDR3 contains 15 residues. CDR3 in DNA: TGTGCCAGCAGGACAAGGAACGGGGGAAACTATGGCTACACCTTC. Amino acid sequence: CASRTRNGGNYGYTF.